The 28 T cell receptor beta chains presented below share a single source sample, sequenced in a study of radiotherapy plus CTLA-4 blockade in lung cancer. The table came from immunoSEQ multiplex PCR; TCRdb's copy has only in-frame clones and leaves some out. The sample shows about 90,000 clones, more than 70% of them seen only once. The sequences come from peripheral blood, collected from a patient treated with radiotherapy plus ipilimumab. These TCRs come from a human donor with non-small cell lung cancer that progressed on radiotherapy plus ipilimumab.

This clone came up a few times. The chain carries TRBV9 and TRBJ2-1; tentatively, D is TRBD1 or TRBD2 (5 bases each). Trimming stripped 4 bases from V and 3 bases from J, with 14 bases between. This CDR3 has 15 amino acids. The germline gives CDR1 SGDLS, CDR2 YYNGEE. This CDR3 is CASSPAGASYNEQFF. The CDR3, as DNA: TGTGCCAGCAGCCCCGCCGGGGCGAGCTACAATGAGCAGTTCTTC.

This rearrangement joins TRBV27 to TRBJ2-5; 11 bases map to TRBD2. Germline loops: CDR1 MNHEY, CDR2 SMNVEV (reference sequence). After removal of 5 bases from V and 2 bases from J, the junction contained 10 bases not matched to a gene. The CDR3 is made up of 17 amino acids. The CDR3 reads CASSPIGLAGDQETQYF. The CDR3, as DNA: TGTGCCAGCAGTCCGATAGGACTAGCGGGTGATCAAGAGACCCAGTACTTC.

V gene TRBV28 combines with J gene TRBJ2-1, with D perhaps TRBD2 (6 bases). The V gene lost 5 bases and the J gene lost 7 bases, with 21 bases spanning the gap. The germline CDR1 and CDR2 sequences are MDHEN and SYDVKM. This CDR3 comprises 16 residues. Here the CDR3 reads CASSGLGTELENEQFF. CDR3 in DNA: TGTGCCAGCAGTGGTCTTGGGACTGAACTCGAGAATGAGCAGTTCTTC.

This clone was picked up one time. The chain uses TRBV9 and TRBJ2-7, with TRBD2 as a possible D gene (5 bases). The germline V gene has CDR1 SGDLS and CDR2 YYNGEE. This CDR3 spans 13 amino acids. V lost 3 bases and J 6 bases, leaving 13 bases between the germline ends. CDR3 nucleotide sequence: TGTGCCAGCAGCGCGGCCGGGATGGGCGAGCAGTACTTC. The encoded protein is CASSAAGMGEQYF.

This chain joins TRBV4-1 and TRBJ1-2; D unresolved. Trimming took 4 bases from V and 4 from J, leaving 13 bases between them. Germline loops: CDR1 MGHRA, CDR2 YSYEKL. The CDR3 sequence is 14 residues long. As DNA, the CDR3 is TGCGCCAGCAGCCCAAGGGTGGAAGGCTATGGCTACACCTTC. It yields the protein CASSPRVEGYGYTF.

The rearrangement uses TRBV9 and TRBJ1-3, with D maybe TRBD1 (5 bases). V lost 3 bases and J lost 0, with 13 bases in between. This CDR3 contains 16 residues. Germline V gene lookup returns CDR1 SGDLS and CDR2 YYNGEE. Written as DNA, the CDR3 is TGTGCCAGCAGCGATTCGACAGCGTTCTCTGGAAACACCATATATTTT. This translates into CASSDSTAFSGNTIYF.

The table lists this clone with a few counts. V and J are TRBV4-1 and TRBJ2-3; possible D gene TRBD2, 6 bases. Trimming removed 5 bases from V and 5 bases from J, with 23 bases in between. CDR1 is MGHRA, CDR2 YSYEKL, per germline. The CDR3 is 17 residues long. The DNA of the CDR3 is TGCGCCAGCAGCGCACGCAGGGCGGGACTGGGAGGAGATACGCAGTATTTT. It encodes CASSARRAGLGGDTQYF.

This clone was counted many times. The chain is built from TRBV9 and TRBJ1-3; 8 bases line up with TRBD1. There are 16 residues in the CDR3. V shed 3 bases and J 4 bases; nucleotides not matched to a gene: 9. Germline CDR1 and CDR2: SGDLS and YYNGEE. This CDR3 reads CASSDGQGLRGNTIYF. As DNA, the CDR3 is TGTGCCAGCAGCGACGGACAGGGTTTGAGAGGAAACACCATATATTTT.

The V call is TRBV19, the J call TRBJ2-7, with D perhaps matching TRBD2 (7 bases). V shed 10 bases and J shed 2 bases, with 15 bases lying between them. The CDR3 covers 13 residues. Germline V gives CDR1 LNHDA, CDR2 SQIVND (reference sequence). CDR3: CATSRGDTYEQYF. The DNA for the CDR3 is TGTGCCACCTCTCGGGGGGACACCTACGAGCAGTACTTC.

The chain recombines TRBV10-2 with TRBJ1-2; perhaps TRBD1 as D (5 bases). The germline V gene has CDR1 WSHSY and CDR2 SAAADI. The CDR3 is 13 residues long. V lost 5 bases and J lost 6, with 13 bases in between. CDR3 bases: TGCGCCAGCAGTCCCAGCAGGGAACATGGCTACACCTTC. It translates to CASSPSREHGYTF.

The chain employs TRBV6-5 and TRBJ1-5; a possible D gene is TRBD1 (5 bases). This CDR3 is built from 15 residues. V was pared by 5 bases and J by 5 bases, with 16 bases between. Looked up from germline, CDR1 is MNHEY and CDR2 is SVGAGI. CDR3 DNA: TGTGCCAGCAGTCCCGGAAGTGGGGGATATCAGCCCCAGCATTTT. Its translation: CASSPGSGGYQPQHF.

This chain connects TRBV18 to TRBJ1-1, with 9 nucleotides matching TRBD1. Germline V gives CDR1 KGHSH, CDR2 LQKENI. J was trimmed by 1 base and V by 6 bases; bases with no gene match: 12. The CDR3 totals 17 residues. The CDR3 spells CASSSTGGGLSNTEAFF. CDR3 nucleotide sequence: TGTGCCAGCTCGTCCACAGGGGGCGGGTTATCGAACACTGAAGCTTTCTTT.

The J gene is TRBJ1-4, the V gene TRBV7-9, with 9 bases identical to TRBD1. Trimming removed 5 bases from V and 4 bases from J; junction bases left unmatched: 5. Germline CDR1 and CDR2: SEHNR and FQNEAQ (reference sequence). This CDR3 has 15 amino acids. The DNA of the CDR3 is TGTGCCAGCAGCGCCCGGACAGGGGTTAATGAAAAACTGTTTTTT. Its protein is CASSARTGVNEKLFF.

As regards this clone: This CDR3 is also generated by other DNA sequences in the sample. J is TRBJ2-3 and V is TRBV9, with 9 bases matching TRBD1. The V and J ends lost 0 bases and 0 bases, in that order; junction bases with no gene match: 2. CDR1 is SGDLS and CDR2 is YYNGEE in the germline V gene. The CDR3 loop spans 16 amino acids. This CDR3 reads CASSVGGTGSTDTQYF. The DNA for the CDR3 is TGTGCCAGCAGCGTAGGAGGGACAGGGAGCACAGATACGCAGTATTTT.

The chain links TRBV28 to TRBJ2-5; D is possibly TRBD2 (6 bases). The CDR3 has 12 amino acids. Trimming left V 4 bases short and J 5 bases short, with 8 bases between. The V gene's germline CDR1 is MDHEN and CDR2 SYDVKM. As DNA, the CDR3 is TGTGCCAGCAGTTCTAGCGCTGAGACCCAGTACTTC. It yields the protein CASSSSAETQYF.

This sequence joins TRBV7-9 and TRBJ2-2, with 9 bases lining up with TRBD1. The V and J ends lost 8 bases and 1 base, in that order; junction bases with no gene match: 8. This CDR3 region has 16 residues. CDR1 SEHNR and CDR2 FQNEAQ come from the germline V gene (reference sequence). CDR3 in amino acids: CASPDRQGGNTGELFF. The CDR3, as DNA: TGTGCCAGCCCCGACCGACAGGGGGGGAACACCGGGGAGCTGTTTTTT. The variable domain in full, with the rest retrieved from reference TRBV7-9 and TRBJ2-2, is DTGVSQNPRHKITKRGQNVTFRCDPISEHNRLYWYRQTLGQGPEFLTYFQNEAQLEKSRLLSDRFSAERPKGSFSTLEIQRTEQGDSAMYLCASPDRQGGNTGELFFGEGSRLTVL.

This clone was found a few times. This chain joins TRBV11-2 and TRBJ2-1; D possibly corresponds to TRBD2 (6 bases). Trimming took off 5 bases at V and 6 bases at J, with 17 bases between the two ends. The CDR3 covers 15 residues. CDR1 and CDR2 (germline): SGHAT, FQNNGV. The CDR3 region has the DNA TGTGCCAGCAGCCGGGGTTACGGGAGTCGCAATGAGCAGTTCTTC. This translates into CASSRGYGSRNEQFF.

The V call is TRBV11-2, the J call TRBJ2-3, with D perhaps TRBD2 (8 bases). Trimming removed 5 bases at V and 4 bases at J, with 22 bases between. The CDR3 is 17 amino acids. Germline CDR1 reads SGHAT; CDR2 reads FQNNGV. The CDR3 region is CASSKLTSGRGSDTQYF. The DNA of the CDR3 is TGTGCCAGCAGCAAGTTAACTAGCGGCAGGGGGTCAGATACGCAGTATTTT. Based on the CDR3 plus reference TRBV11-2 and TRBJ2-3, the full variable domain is EAGVAQSPRYKIIEKRQSVAFWCNPISGHATLYWYQQILGQGPKLLIQFQNNGVVDDSQLPKDRFSAERLKGVDSTLKIQPAKLEDSAVYLCASSKLTSGRGSDTQYFGPGTRLTVL.

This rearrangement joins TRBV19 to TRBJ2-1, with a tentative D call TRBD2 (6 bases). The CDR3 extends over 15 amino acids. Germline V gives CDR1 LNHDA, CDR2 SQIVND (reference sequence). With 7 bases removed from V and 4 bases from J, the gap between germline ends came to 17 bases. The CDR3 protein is CASTLGGRPYNEQFF. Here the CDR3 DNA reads TGTGCCAGTACCCTTGGGGGGAGGCCTTACAATGAGCAGTTCTTC.

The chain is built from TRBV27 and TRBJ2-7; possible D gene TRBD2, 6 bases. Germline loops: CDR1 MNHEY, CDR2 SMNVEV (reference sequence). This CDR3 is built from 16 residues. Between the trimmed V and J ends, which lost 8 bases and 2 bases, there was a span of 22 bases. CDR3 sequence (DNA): TGTGCCAGCGGACATCAGCGCGGGAATTCCCCCTACGAGCAGTACTTC. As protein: CASGHQRGNSPYEQYF.

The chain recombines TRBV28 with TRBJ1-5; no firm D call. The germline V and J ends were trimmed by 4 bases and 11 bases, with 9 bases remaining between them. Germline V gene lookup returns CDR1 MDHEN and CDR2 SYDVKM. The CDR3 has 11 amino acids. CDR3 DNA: TGTGCCAGCAGTTCCCCTCCGTCCCAGCATTTT. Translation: CASSSPPSQHF. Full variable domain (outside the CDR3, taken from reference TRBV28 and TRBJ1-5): DVKVTQSSRYLVKRTGEKVFLECVQDMDHENMFWYRQDPGLGLRLIYFSYDVKMKEKGDIPEGYSVSREKKERFSLILESASTNQTSMYLCASSSPPSQHFGDGTRLSIL.

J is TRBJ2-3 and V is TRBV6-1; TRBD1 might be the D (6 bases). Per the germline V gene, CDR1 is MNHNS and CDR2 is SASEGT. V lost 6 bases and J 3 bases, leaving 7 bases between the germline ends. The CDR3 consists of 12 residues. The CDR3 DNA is TGTGCCAGCAGGAGGGGGACAGATACGCAGTATTTT. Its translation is CASRRGTDTQYF.

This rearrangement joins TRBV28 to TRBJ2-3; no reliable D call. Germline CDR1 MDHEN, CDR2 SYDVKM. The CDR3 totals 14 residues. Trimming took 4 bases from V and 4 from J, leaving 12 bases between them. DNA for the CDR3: TGTGCCAGCAGTTCTTTTGTGGGTTCAGATACGCAGTATTTT. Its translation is CASSSFVGSDTQYF.

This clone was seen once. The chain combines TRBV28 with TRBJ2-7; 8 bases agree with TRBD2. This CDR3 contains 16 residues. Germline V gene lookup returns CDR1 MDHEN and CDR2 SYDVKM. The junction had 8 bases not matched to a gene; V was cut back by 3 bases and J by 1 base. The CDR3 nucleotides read TGTGCCAGCAGTTTGATAGTAGCGGGAACATCCTACGAGCAGTACTTC. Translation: CASSLIVAGTSYEQYF.

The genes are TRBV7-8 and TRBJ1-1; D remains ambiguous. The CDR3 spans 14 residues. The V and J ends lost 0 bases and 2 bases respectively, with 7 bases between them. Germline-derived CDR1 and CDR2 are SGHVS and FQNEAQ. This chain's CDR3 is CASSLARGNTEAFF. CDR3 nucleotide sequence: TGTGCCAGCAGCTTAGCGCGTGGTAACACTGAAGCTTTCTTT.

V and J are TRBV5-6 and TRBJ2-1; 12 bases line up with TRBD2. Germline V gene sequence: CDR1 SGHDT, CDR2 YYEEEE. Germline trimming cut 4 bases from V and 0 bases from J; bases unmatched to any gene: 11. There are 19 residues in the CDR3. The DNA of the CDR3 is TGTGCCAGCAGCCTTAGGACTAGCGGGGCCTCAAGCTCCTACAATGAGCAGTTCTTC. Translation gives CASSLRTSGASSSYNEQFF. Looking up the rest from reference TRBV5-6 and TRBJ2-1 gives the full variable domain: DAGVTQSPTHLIKTRGQQVTLRCSPKSGHDTVSWYQQALGQGPQFIFQYYEEEERQRGNFPDRFSGHQFPNYSSELNVNALLLGDSALYLCASSLRTSGASSSYNEQFFGPGTRLTVL.

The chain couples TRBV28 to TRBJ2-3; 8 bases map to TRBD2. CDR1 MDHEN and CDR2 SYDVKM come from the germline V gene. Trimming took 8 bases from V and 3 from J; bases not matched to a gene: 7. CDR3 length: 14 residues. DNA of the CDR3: TGTGCCAGCTGGGGGCGGGAGGCGACAGATACGCAGTATTTT. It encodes CASWGREATDTQYF.

CDR3 DNA: TGTGCCAGCAGTACGGCGCTCCGTGGGCCCCAGCATTTT. Amino acids: CASSTALRGPQHF. The chain couples TRBV6-1 to TRBJ1-5; D unclear. The germline gives CDR1 MNHNS, CDR2 SASEGT. V lost 5 bases and J 9 bases, leaving 14 bases between the germline ends. This CDR3 is 13 amino acids long.